This T cell receptor (beta chain) was observed in a study of blood T cell repertoires in COVID-19. The CDR3 is made up of 14 amino acids. Germline V lookup: CDR1 KGHSH, CDR2 LQKENI. Trimming cost V 1 base and J 6 bases, with 10 bases left between them. TCRdb's copy holds only in-frame clones and misses some; the assay was immunoSEQ multiplex PCR. The data hold roughly 47,000 clones, with roughly 85% observed a single time. The sample taken for sequencing was peripheral blood. This receptor was identified in a woman aged 80 or over with COVID-19, enrolled during active disease. The chain links TRBV18 to TRBJ1-5; D might be TRBD1 (5 bases). The CDR3, as DNA: TGTGCCAGCTCACCACTAGAAGGGGTTCAGCCCCAGCATTTT. Protein product: CASSPLEGVQPQHF.